This entry lists 4 T cell receptor beta chains sequenced from one sample in a study of CD8 T cells in Susac syndrome. With random hexamers, roughly 0.5 to 1 ug RNA was reverse transcribed. MiXCR, applied by TCRdb to the immunoSEQ multiplex PCR reads, yields one record per CDR3 protein. The table shows 250,000 or so distinct CDR3 sequences, with just over 90% occurring only once. The specimen was CD4+ T cells from PBMCs. The receptors shown here come from a human donor with multiple sclerosis.

The chain carries TRBV3-1 and TRBJ1-6; D may be TRBD1 (5 bases). The CDR3 runs 14 residues. Germline values: CDR1 LGHDT, CDR2 YNNKEL (reference sequence). Trimming pared 5 bases from V and 10 bases from J, leaving 15 bases between. CDR3 amino acids: CASSVFRANSPLHF. CDR3 DNA sequence: TGTGCCAGCAGCGTTTTCAGGGCAAACTCACCCCTCCACTTT.

The chain employs TRBV12-3 or TRBV12-4 and TRBJ2-1, with 11 bases that match TRBD2. The length of the CDR3 is 18 residues. V was clipped by 0 bases and J by 2 bases; unmatched bases: 6. DNA of the CDR3: TGTGCCAGCAGTTTAGCGCGTTTAGCGGGAGGGCCCTACAATGAGCAGTTCTTC. Its protein is CASSLARLAGGPYNEQFF.

The CDR3 protein is CASRGGYEQYF. In DNA, the CDR3 is TGTGCCAGCAGGGGGGGATACGAGCAGTACTTC. The gene calls are TRBV28 and TRBJ2-7, with a possible D match to TRBD2 (6 bases). The CDR3 length is 11 residues. The ends were cut back, 6 bases at V and 4 bases at J, with 7 bases in the middle. The germline CDR1 and CDR2 sequences are MDHEN and SYDVKM.

The chain uses TRBV20-1 and TRBJ1-1, with unresolved D. The V gene's germline CDR1 is DFQATT and CDR2 SNEGSKA (reference sequence). There are 13 residues in the CDR3. V was clipped by 1 base and J by 6 bases, with 12 bases between them. The CDR3 DNA is TGCAGTGCTAGAGGGGGTATTCTCGCTGAAGCTTTCTTT. The encoded protein is CSARGGILAEAFF.